This entry lists 25 T cell receptor beta chains sequenced from one sample in a study of cytomegalovirus exposure and HLA in healthy donors. Primers included in the PCR were 60 Vbeta and 13 Jbeta primers. Profiled with immunoSEQ multiplex PCR; TCRdb holds only in-frame clones, not every one. Its clone listing holds approximately 51,000 clones. The sample was PBMCs. The receptor source for this set is a man aged 35 to 55 in good health and CMV-seropositive.

This chain connects TRBV19 to TRBJ2-1, with TRBD2 identical over 13 bases. The CDR3 length is 15 residues. CDR1 and CDR2 (germline): LNHDA, SQIVND (reference sequence). Losses at the gene ends were 5 bases for V and 7 bases for J; bases not matched to a gene: 5. CDR3 bases: TGTGCCAGTAGTGCAGGGACTAGCGGGACTAATGAGCAGTTCTTC. The encoded protein is CASSAGTSGTNEQFF. The complete variable domain, with remaining parts taken from reference TRBV19 and TRBJ2-1, reads DGGITQSPKYLFRKEGQNVTLSCEQNLNHDAMYWYRQDPGQGLRLIYYSQIVNDFQKGDIAEGYSVSREKKESFPLTVTSAQKNPTAFYLCASSAGTSGTNEQFFGPGTRLTVL.

The chain uses TRBV6-5 and TRBJ1-3; possible D gene TRBD1, 6 bases. Germline lookup yields CDR1 MNHEY and CDR2 SVGAGI. This CDR3 is built from 15 residues. Trimming shortened V by 8 bases and J by 7 bases, and 21 bases separated the two germline ends. This chain's CDR3 is CASGRFIQGRNTIYF. CDR3 sequence (DNA): TGTGCCAGCGGCCGATTTATCCAGGGGCGGAACACCATATATTTT.

J is TRBJ2-5 and V is TRBV4-2; the D gene is possibly TRBD1 (6 bases). CDR1 and CDR2 (germline): LGHNA, YNFKEQ. CDR3 size: 15 residues. The V end lost 0 bases, the J end lost 4 bases, and 12 bases lay between the germline ends. The CDR3 DNA reads TGTGCCAGCAGCCAAGATCTACAGGGTGTAGAGACCCAGTACTTC. This gives the protein CASSQDLQGVETQYF.

The V gene is TRBV30, the J gene TRBJ2-7; D perhaps matches TRBD2 (6 bases). The CDR3 spans 14 residues. Trimming took off 5 bases at V and 9 bases at J, with 23 bases between the two ends. Germline assignment: CDR1 GTSNPN and CDR2 SVGIG (reference sequence). The CDR3 DNA reads TGTGCCTGGCAACCGGGACTGAGGAGTACGAGGCAGTACTTC. Translated: CAWQPGLRSTRQYF.

J is TRBJ2-1 and V is TRBV18; D unclear. V shed 0 bases and J shed 3 bases, with 3 bases lying between them. Germline lookup yields CDR1 KGHSH and CDR2 LQKENI. This CDR3 has 13 amino acids. CDR3 protein: CASSPPRYNEQFF. In DNA, the CDR3 is TGTGCCAGCTCACCACCGCGCTACAATGAGCAGTTCTTC.

The J gene is TRBJ1-5, the V gene TRBV30; no clear D. Trimming stripped 0 bases from V and 9 bases from J, with 12 bases between. The CDR3 covers 13 residues. The germline gives CDR1 GTSNPN, CDR2 SVGIG (reference sequence). CDR3 in DNA: TGTGCCTGGAGTGTACAAGGAGATGGGCCCCAGCATTTT. This gives the protein CAWSVQGDGPQHF.

V gene TRBV19 combines with J gene TRBJ1-5, with TRBD1 as a possible D gene (6 bases). V was cut by 7 bases and J by 0 bases, with 16 bases left in between. Germline CDR1 reads LNHDA; CDR2 reads SQIVND (reference sequence). This CDR3 contains 16 residues. The CDR3 coding sequence is TGTGCCAGTAAGGGAGACAGGTCTTATAGCAATCAGCCCCAGCATTTT. This sequence encodes CASKGDRSYSNQPQHF.

This rearrangement joins TRBV9 to TRBJ2-7, with D hard to call. CDR1 and CDR2 from the germline V gene are SGDLS and YYNGEE. The CDR3 has 14 residues. Trimming cost V 4 bases and J 3 bases, with 14 bases left between them. CDR3 bases: TGTGCCAGCAGCTCCGCGGCGTCGGGCTACGAGCAGTACTTC. Translation gives CASSSAASGYEQYF.

The chain recombines TRBV6-5 with TRBJ2-1, with D possibly matching TRBD2 (5 bases). The CDR3 is made up of 15 amino acids. Trimming removed 5 bases at V and 0 bases at J, with 11 bases between. Germline assignment: CDR1 MNHEY and CDR2 SVGAGI. CDR3 region: CASSIRGSSYNEQFF. The CDR3 DNA reads as TGTGCCAGCAGTATAAGAGGGAGCTCCTACAATGAGCAGTTCTTC.

The V gene is TRBV5-1, the J gene TRBJ2-3, with 10 bases aligning to TRBD1. Germline CDR1 is SGHRS and CDR2 is YFSETQ. Unmatched junction bases numbered 4, after V lost 4 bases and J lost 5 bases. CDR3 length: 14 residues. CDR3 residues: CASSTGQGVDTQYF. For the CDR3, the DNA is TGCGCCAGCAGCACCGGACAGGGGGTAGATACGCAGTATTTT.

V usage is TRBV6-5 and J usage is TRBJ2-1; tentatively, D is TRBD2 (5 bases). The V end was cut by 2 bases, the J end by 5 bases, with 10 bases between. Per the germline V gene, CDR1 is MNHEY and CDR2 is SVGAGI. The CDR3 length is 14 residues. The CDR3 nucleotides are TGTGCCAGCAGTTACCCGGGGTCTGACAATGAGCAGTTCTTC. Protein: CASSYPGSDNEQFF.

The chain links TRBV27 to TRBJ2-1, with D perhaps TRBD1 (5 bases). There are 12 residues in the CDR3. The V gene lost 6 bases and the J gene lost 9 bases, with 12 bases spanning the gap. Germline values: CDR1 MNHEY, CDR2 SMNVEV (reference sequence). CDR3 nucleotides: TGTGCCAGCAGCCTCAGGGTTTCTGAGCAGTTCTTC. Amino acids: CASSLRVSEQFF.

The genes are TRBV6-1 and TRBJ1-2, with 7 positions matching TRBD1. The J segment lost 4 bases and the V segment lost 2 bases, leaving 4 bases of the junction unmatched. The CDR3 is 14 amino acids. CDR1 MNHNS and CDR2 SASEGT come from the germline V gene. The CDR3 sequence is CASSEPTGSYGYTF. For the CDR3, the DNA is TGTGCCAGCAGTGAACCGACAGGGTCCTATGGCTACACCTTC.

The rearrangement joins TRBV7-8 to TRBJ2-3; D not resolved. Trimming removed 2 bases from V and 3 bases from J, with 9 bases in between. Germline CDR1 SGHVS, CDR2 FQNEAQ. The length of the CDR3 is 14 residues. DNA for the CDR3: TGTGCCAGCAGCTTACGCAGTAATACAGATACGCAGTATTTT. It yields the protein CASSLRSNTDTQYF.

V usage is TRBV5-1 and J usage is TRBJ2-5; D is possibly TRBD2 (6 bases). The CDR3 totals 14 residues. CDR1 and CDR2 from the germline V gene are SGHRS and YFSETQ. Trimming stripped 2 bases from V and 0 bases from J, with 8 bases between. Here the CDR3 reads CASSFGGNQETQYF. CDR3 coding DNA: TGCGCCAGCAGCTTCGGCGGGAACCAAGAGACCCAGTACTTC.

This chain uses TRBV9 with TRBJ1-3, with TRBD1 matching 10 bases. The CDR3 spans 15 residues. Germline V gene sequence: CDR1 SGDLS, CDR2 YYNGEE. The ends lost 5 bases at V and 4 bases at J; junction bases unmatched: 6. The DNA for the CDR3 is TGTGCCAGCAGACCCGGGACAGGGGAGGGAAACACCATATATTTT. The encoded protein is CASRPGTGEGNTIYF.

The chain couples TRBV27 to TRBJ2-2; TRBD2 matches at 11 bases. Trimming removed 5 bases from V and 5 bases from J; junction bases left unmatched: 7. Germline V gene data show CDR1 as MNHEY and CDR2 as SMNVEV (reference sequence). This CDR3 has 16 amino acids. CDR3 amino acids: CASSPELAGETGELFF. The CDR3 nucleotides read TGTGCCAGCAGTCCAGAACTAGCGGGAGAGACCGGGGAGCTGTTTTTT.

The chain combines TRBV7-2 with TRBJ2-7; 8 bases agree with TRBD1. Unmatched junction bases numbered 2, after V lost 5 bases and J lost 2 bases. The CDR3 totals 13 residues. Looked up from germline, CDR1 is SGHTA and CDR2 is FQGNSA. CDR3 in amino acids: CASSRDRPYEQYF. As DNA, the CDR3 is TGTGCCAGCAGCCGGGACAGGCCCTACGAGCAGTACTTC.

This chain connects TRBV4-2 to TRBJ2-1; the match to TRBD2 covers 10 bases. In germline, CDR1 is LGHNA, CDR2 YNFKEQ. V trimming: 2 bases; J trimming: 6 bases; junction bases outside the gene matches: 4. The CDR3 is made up of 15 amino acids. The CDR3 sequence: CASSQQRGGGNEQFF. DNA for the CDR3: TGTGCCAGCAGCCAACAGCGGGGGGGCGGCAATGAGCAGTTCTTC.

The chain joins TRBV5-1 to TRBJ1-1, with 7 bases lining up with TRBD1. V was clipped by 0 bases and J by 6 bases; unmatched bases: 5. The CDR3 runs to 14 residues. Germline V gene lookup returns CDR1 SGHRS and CDR2 YFSETQ. CDR3 sequence: CASSLAPTGAEAFF. For the CDR3, the DNA is TGCGCCAGCAGCTTGGCACCTACAGGGGCTGAAGCTTTCTTT.

This sequence joins TRBV7-2 and TRBJ2-7, with D unresolved. V gave up 4 bases and J gave up 4 bases, with 8 bases separating them. Germline V CDR1 and CDR2: SGHTA, FQGNSA. The CDR3 covers 12 residues. The CDR3 DNA sequence: TGTGCCAGCAGCTCTAACTTTTACGAGCAGTACTTC. It specifies CASSSNFYEQYF.

CDR3 nucleotides: TGTGCCAGCAGCTTTATTCCGGGACAGGGCAATTCACCCCTCCACTTT. Translated, it gives CASSFIPGQGNSPLHF. This chain uses TRBV5-6 with TRBJ1-6, with TRBD1 identical over 9 bases. CDR3 size: 16 residues. CDR1 SGHDT and CDR2 YYEEEE come from the germline V gene. Losses at the gene ends were 2 bases for V and 7 bases for J; bases not matched to a gene: 7.

The gene calls are TRBV7-9 and TRBJ2-1, with TRBD2 matching 7 bases. CDR3 length equals 12 residues. In germline, CDR1 is SEHNR, CDR2 FQNEAQ (reference sequence). The CDR3 here is CSGGSGVGEQFF. The CDR3 coding sequence is TGTAGCGGCGGCAGCGGGGTGGGGGAGCAGTTCTTC.

The chain employs TRBV11-2 and TRBJ2-1; TRBD2 agrees at 11 bases. With V trimmed by 3 bases and J by 5 bases, 15 bases remained unmatched. The CDR3 extends over 19 amino acids. The germline V gene encodes CDR1 SGHAT and CDR2 FQNNGV. CDR3 DNA: TGTGCCAGCAGCTTCTCACCGACTAGCGGGGCGTCTGGTCACAATGAGCAGTTCTTC. This codes for CASSFSPTSGASGHNEQFF.

The V call is TRBV6-4, the J call TRBJ2-3; the D gene is possibly TRBD2 (7 bases). The CDR3 spans 15 residues. Trimming cost V 5 bases and J 0 bases, with 12 bases left between them. Germline V gene lookup returns CDR1 MRHNA and CDR2 SNTAGT. DNA for the CDR3: TGTGCCAGCAGTCCAGGGGAGGGGAGCACAGATACGCAGTATTTT. Protein sequence: CASSPGEGSTDTQYF.